These 12 T cell receptor beta chains were all obtained from the same sample, sequenced in a study of blood T cells in healthy people across ages. Next came a second PCR, run for about 6 to 11 cycles, which used a sample-barcoded 5' primer along with a J-beta primer mix. TCRdb processed the 5' RACE reads anew with MiXCR; each CDR3 protein has one entry. Of approximately 1.5 million distinct CDR3 sequences in the sample, 35% to 45% are singletons; the top ten hold less than 5%. Sequencing was carried out using blood. These receptors all come from a woman between 18 and 30 years old in good health.

With regard to this clonotype: At one boundary the junction diverges from the germline segment, which might be a read error. The V call is TRBV7-2, the J call TRBJ1-5; D is unclear. CDR1 is SGHTA, CDR2 FQGNSA, per germline. The CDR3 has 12 amino acids. CDR3 loop: CASILGGQPQHF. Written as DNA, the CDR3 is TGTGCCAGCATCTTAGGTGGTCAGCCCCAGCATTTT.

The chain joins TRBV6-6 to TRBJ2-3; no clear D. Trimming removed 5 bases from V and 4 bases from J, with 13 bases in between. CDR1 is MNHNY, CDR2 SVGAGI, per germline (reference sequence). This CDR3 has 14 amino acids. The CDR3 sequence: CASSDQSRADTQYF. In DNA, the CDR3 is TGTGCCAGCAGTGACCAGAGTCGTGCAGATACGCAGTATTTT.

The rearrangement joins TRBV28 to TRBJ2-3, with D perhaps TRBD2 (6 bases). The CDR3 contains 13 residues. Germline assignment: CDR1 MDHEN and CDR2 SYDVKM. The V end lost 2 bases, the J end lost 13 bases, and 16 bases lay between the germline ends. DNA for the CDR3: TGTGCCAGCAGTTTAACCACTAGCCGGAGGGAGTATTTT. It translates to CASSLTTSRREYF.

The chain uses TRBV29-1 and TRBJ2-1, with a weak D call TRBD2 (6 bases). Trimming removed 5 bases at V and 4 bases at J, with 15 bases between. Germline assignment: CDR1 SQVTM and CDR2 ANQGSEA. This CDR3 contains 14 residues. DNA of the CDR3: TGCAGCGTTAGTGGAGGGTCCCTTTACAATGAGCAGTTCTTC. It is translated as CSVSGGSLYNEQFF.

V is TRBV4-3 and J is TRBJ1-6; 8 bases line up with TRBD1. The CDR3 loop spans 18 amino acids. J was trimmed by 2 bases and V by 0 bases; bases with no gene match: 6. Germline CDR1 and CDR2: LGHNA and YSLEER. CDR3 nucleotides: TGCGCCAGCAGCCAAGACCTAAGGACAGGGCCCTATAATTCACCCCTCCACTTT. Its protein product is CASSQDLRTGPYNSPLHF.

The chain is built from TRBV5-1 and TRBJ1-1; D possibly corresponds to TRBD1 (6 bases). Germline CDR1 and CDR2: SGHRS and YFSETQ. V lost 4 bases, J lost 2 bases, and 12 bases lay in between. The CDR3 has 14 residues. The CDR3, as DNA: TGCGCCAGCAGCAGCGGGACAATAAACACTGAAGCTTTCTTT. Translated: CASSSGTINTEAFF.

The chain combines TRBV7-2 with TRBJ1-1; TRBD1 is a possible D gene (6 bases). V shed 8 bases and J shed 7 bases, with 29 bases lying between them. CDR1 and CDR2 from the germline V gene are SGHTA and FQGNSA. The CDR3 contains 17 residues. CDR3 in amino acids: CASGKPRTAPGISEAFF. In DNA, the CDR3 is TGTGCCAGCGGCAAACCGAGGACAGCCCCGGGAATCAGTGAAGCTTTCTTT.

As concerns this clonotype: A much larger clone lies a single base off, so this may be a read error. CDR3 amino acids: CSTTGQVFNYGYTF. The DNA of the CDR3 is TGCAGTACTACCGGACAGGTCTTTAACTATGGCTACACCTTC. This rearrangement joins TRBV20-1 to TRBJ1-2; TRBD1 aligns across 7 bases. V gave up 8 bases and J gave up 1 base; unmatched junction bases: 10. Germline assignment: CDR1 DFQATT and CDR2 SNEGSKA (reference sequence). This CDR3 region has 14 residues.

The rearrangement uses TRBV29-1 and TRBJ2-5, with D possibly being TRBD1 (5 bases). The end of the DNA aligns better with TRBJ2-7, so the J call may be wrong. CDR3 length equals 13 residues. CDR1 is SQVTM, CDR2 ANQGSEA, per germline. Here the CDR3 reads CSVAGRESYEQYF. DNA of the CDR3: TGCAGCGTTGCAGGCAGGGAATCCTACGAGCAGTACTTC.

The V gene is TRBV2, the J gene TRBJ2-3, with D tentatively TRBD2 (6 bases). Trimming left V 9 bases short and J 0 bases short, with 10 bases between. Germline loops: CDR1 SNHLY, CDR2 FYNNEI. The CDR3 consists of 13 residues. CDR3 in amino acids: CARTGTSTDTQYF. CDR3 DNA sequence: TGTGCCAGGACCGGGACTAGCACAGATACGCAGTATTTT.

The genes are TRBV5-8 and TRBJ2-1; D gene ambiguous. V was cut by 2 bases and J by 12 bases, with 18 bases left in between. CDR1 SGHTS and CDR2 YDEGEE come from the germline V gene. The CDR3 is 14 residues long. CDR3 coding DNA: TGTGCCAGCAGCTTACAATGGGCGACTGTTGGGCAGTTCTTC. Amino acids: CASSLQWATVGQFF.

The chain has TRBV27 and TRBJ2-1; D is unclear. The CDR3 is made up of 14 amino acids. Germline lookup yields CDR1 MNHEY and CDR2 SMNVEV (reference sequence). With 3 bases removed from V and 8 bases from J, the gap between germline ends came to 14 bases. CDR3 sequence: CASSLVAGGDEQFF. CDR3 sequence (DNA): TGTGCCAGCAGTTTGGTAGCCGGTGGTGATGAGCAGTTCTTC.